Below, one T cell receptor beta chain is given with its context. The antigen remains unidentified. These data originate in a study of radiotherapy plus CTLA-4 blockade in lung cancer. Study context: The study recorded objective responses in less than 20% of patients and disease control in 31%.

Only in-frame clones appear in the TCRdb table, and some are missing; sequencing was by immunoSEQ multiplex PCR. Among around 45,000 clones listed, about 72% were seen once. The study, taken as a whole, reports: Early shifts in blood T cell clones, with interferon-beta, reportedly predicted response best. Expansion of tumor-derived TCR clones was observed in blood after radiotherapy plus ipilimumab.

The receptor's source is a human donor with non-small cell lung cancer who had stable disease on radiotherapy plus ipilimumab. Here the sequenced sample was peripheral blood, taken from a patient treated with radiotherapy plus ipilimumab.

CDR3 sequence: CAWRLTVNGYTF. CDR3 bases: TGTGCCTGGAGACTCACAGTCAATGGCTACACCTTC. The chain carries TRBV30 and TRBJ1-2, with D unresolved. Germline assignment: CDR1 GTSNPN and CDR2 SVGIG (reference sequence). The CDR3 loop spans 12 amino acids. Trimming stripped 3 bases from V and 6 bases from J, with 11 bases between.